Listed below are T cell receptor beta chains from one sample, sequenced in a study of radiotherapy plus CTLA-4 blockade in lung cancer. Sequenced by immunoSEQ multiplex PCR; TCRdb stores in-frame clones only, minus some. The table includes about 51,000 clones, roughly 77% detected once. The sample was peripheral blood, taken from a patient treated with radiotherapy plus ipilimumab. The receptors originated from a human donor with non-small cell lung cancer who had a complete response to radiotherapy plus ipilimumab. CDR3s include the opening cysteine and the closing phenylalanine or tryptophan. The order of the fields is clone size, V gene, D gene, J gene, CDR3 protein, CDR3 DNA. A D gene is named only where the DNA matches it firmly. Some rows mark clone size as missing; the rest say once, few, many or name a class of expanded clone.

clone_size: once; v_call: TRBV4-2; d_call: NA; j_call: TRBJ2-5; cdr3_aa: CASSQDNRAGETQYF; cdr3_nt: TGTGCCAGCAGCCAAGATAACAGGGCTGGAGAGACCCAGTACTTC
clone_size: NA; v_call: TRBV7-2; d_call: NA; j_call: TRBJ1-2; cdr3_aa: CASTPLGGENYGYTF; cdr3_nt: TGTGCCAGCACCCCTCTGGGAGGGGAAAACTATGGCTACACCTTC
clone_size: NA; v_call: TRBV15; d_call: NA; j_call: TRBJ1-4; cdr3_aa: CATSRGQARNEKLFF; cdr3_nt: TGTGCCACCAGCAGAGGACAAGCCCGTAATGAAAAACTGTTTTTT
clone_size: few; v_call: TRBV4-3; d_call: NA; j_call: TRBJ2-3; cdr3_aa: CASSRTGDTQYF; cdr3_nt: TGCGCCAGCAGCCGTACCGGAGATACGCAGTATTTT
clone_size: NA; v_call: TRBV29-1; d_call: TRBD1; j_call: TRBJ2-5; cdr3_aa: CSVQGDLFKGTQYF; cdr3_nt: TGCAGCGTTCAGGGGGACCTTTTCAAAGGGACCCAGTACTTC
clone_size: NA; v_call: TRBV5-6; d_call: TRBD1; j_call: TRBJ1-1; cdr3_aa: CASSLRRQGVAEAFF; cdr3_nt: TGTGCCAGCAGCTTGCGTAGACAGGGAGTGGCTGAAGCTTTCTTT
clone_size: NA; v_call: TRBV7-6; d_call: NA; j_call: TRBJ2-1; cdr3_aa: CASSRGGGEQFF; cdr3_nt: TGTGCCAGCAGCCGAGGGGGTGGTGAGCAGTTCTTC
clone_size: NA; v_call: TRBV19; d_call: TRBD1; j_call: TRBJ1-5; cdr3_aa: CASRYSGGSNQPQHF; cdr3_nt: TGTGCCAGTAGATACTCAGGGGGTAGCAATCAGCCCCAGCATTTT
clone_size: few; v_call: TRBV4-1; d_call: NA; j_call: TRBJ1-2; cdr3_aa: CASSQERLSPATGRNNYGYTF; cdr3_nt: TGCGCCAGCAGCCAAGAAAGATTGTCTCCTGCTACGGGGAGAAATAACTATGGCTACACCTTC
clone_size: NA; v_call: TRBV7-2; d_call: TRBD1; j_call: TRBJ2-7; cdr3_aa: CASSPGQGAYEQYF; cdr3_nt: TGTGCCAGCAGCCCGGGACAGGGGGCCTACGAGCAGTACTTC
clone_size: NA; v_call: TRBV15; d_call: NA; j_call: TRBJ2-3; cdr3_aa: CATSRGQAGTDTQYF; cdr3_nt: TGTGCCACCAGCAGAGGTCAGGCCGGCACAGATACGCAGTATTTT
clone_size: NA; v_call: TRBV18; d_call: TRBD1; j_call: TRBJ2-6; cdr3_aa: CATRQGLGGTGANVLTF; cdr3_nt: TGTGCCACTCGACAGGGGCTAGGTGGAACAGGGGCCAACGTCCTGACTTTC
clone_size: NA; v_call: TRBV2; d_call: TRBD1; j_call: TRBJ2-7; cdr3_aa: CASRIQGLYEQYF; cdr3_nt: TGTGCCAGCAGAATACAGGGGCTCTACGAGCAGTACTTC
clone_size: NA; v_call: TRBV19; d_call: NA; j_call: TRBJ1-1; cdr3_aa: CASSETPNTEAFF; cdr3_nt: TGTGCCAGTAGCGAGACACCGAACACTGAAGCTTTCTTT
clone_size: once; v_call: TRBV2; d_call: NA; j_call: TRBJ2-4; cdr3_aa: CASSEVQSPGHWDF; cdr3_nt: TGTGCCAGCAGCGAAGTCCAGTCCCCGGGTCACTGGGACTTC
clone_size: NA; v_call: TRBV5-6; d_call: NA; j_call: TRBJ2-1; cdr3_aa: CASSFQVVSYNEQFF; cdr3_nt: TGTGCCAGCAGCTTTCAGGTCGTGTCCTACAATGAGCAGTTCTTC
clone_size: NA; v_call: TRBV7-2; d_call: NA; j_call: TRBJ2-3; cdr3_aa: CASSSAWGQTDTQYF; cdr3_nt: TGTGCCAGCAGCTCGGCCTGGGGGCAAACAGATACGCAGTATTTT
clone_size: few; v_call: TRBV19; d_call: TRBD1; j_call: TRBJ1-4; cdr3_aa: CASSSRGLELFF; cdr3_nt: TGTGCCAGTAGTAGCAGGGGGCTGGAACTGTTTTTT
clone_size: NA; v_call: TRBV27; d_call: TRBD1; j_call: TRBJ1-2; cdr3_aa: CASSQIRDRHYGYTF; cdr3_nt: TGTGCCAGCAGTCAAATCCGGGACAGACACTATGGCTACACCTTC
clone_size: NA; v_call: TRBV18; d_call: NA; j_call: TRBJ2-2; cdr3_aa: CASSPGGLAGELFF; cdr3_nt: TGTGCCAGCTCACCAGGAGGGTTGGCCGGGGAGCTGTTTTTT
clone_size: NA; v_call: TRBV4-3; d_call: TRBD2; j_call: TRBJ2-1; cdr3_aa: CASSRIVTSGTNEQFF; cdr3_nt: TGCGCCAGCAGCCGCATCGTGACTAGCGGGACCAATGAGCAGTTCTTC
clone_size: NA; v_call: TRBV5-1; d_call: TRBD1; j_call: TRBJ1-5; cdr3_aa: CASSPTGTANQPQHF; cdr3_nt: TGCGCCAGCAGCCCGACGGGGACAGCAAATCAGCCCCAGCATTTT
clone_size: NA; v_call: TRBV5-1; d_call: TRBD2; j_call: TRBJ2-1; cdr3_aa: CASSSSSGRAYNEQFF; cdr3_nt: TGCGCCAGCAGCTCATCTAGCGGGAGGGCCTACAATGAGCAGTTCTTC
clone_size: NA; v_call: TRBV7-9; d_call: TRBD2; j_call: TRBJ2-3; cdr3_aa: CASSFLAGGLHTQYF; cdr3_nt: TGTGCCAGCAGCTTTTTAGCGGGGGGGCTGCATACGCAGTATTTT
clone_size: NA; v_call: TRBV5-6; d_call: TRBD1; j_call: TRBJ2-7; cdr3_aa: CASSFKRTGGLYEQYF; cdr3_nt: TGTGCCAGCAGCTTTAAACGGACAGGGGGCTTGTACGAGCAGTACTTC
clone_size: NA; v_call: TRBV30; d_call: NA; j_call: TRBJ1-4; cdr3_aa: CAWSAGSEKLFF; cdr3_nt: TGTGCCTGGAGTGCCGGTAGTGAAAAACTGTTTTTT
clone_size: NA; v_call: TRBV7-9; d_call: NA; j_call: TRBJ1-1; cdr3_aa: CASSRQNTEAFF; cdr3_nt: TGTGCCAGCAGCCGACAGAACACTGAAGCTTTCTTT
clone_size: NA; v_call: TRBV5-1; d_call: TRBD2; j_call: TRBJ2-2; cdr3_aa: CASSLAASGSFNGELFF; cdr3_nt: TGCGCCAGCAGCTTGGCCGCTAGCGGGAGTTTCAACGGGGAGCTGTTTTTT
clone_size: NA; v_call: TRBV5-1; d_call: NA; j_call: TRBJ2-1; cdr3_aa: CASSPGRFSGVPSYNEQFF; cdr3_nt: TGCGCCAGCAGCCCCGGTCGTTTCAGCGGAGTACCGTCCTACAATGAGCAGTTCTTC
clone_size: NA; v_call: TRBV28; d_call: NA; j_call: TRBJ1-5; cdr3_aa: CASSSPSQGQPQHF; cdr3_nt: TGTGCCAGCAGTTCTCCTTCCCAGGGACAGCCCCAGCATTTT
clone_size: once; v_call: TRBV7-9; d_call: NA; j_call: TRBJ1-1; cdr3_aa: CASSLEARVASRNTEAFF; cdr3_nt: TGTGCCAGCAGCTTAGAGGCCCGGGTGGCTTCGCGGAACACTGAAGCTTTCTTT
clone_size: NA; v_call: TRBV19; d_call: TRBD1; j_call: TRBJ1-5; cdr3_aa: CASRDSVNQPQHF; cdr3_nt: TGTGCCAGCCGGGACAGTGTCAATCAGCCCCAGCATTTT
clone_size: few; v_call: TRBV2; d_call: NA; j_call: TRBJ2-3; cdr3_aa: CASKGRGYPDTQYF; cdr3_nt: TGTGCCAGCAAAGGGAGAGGGTACCCAGATACGCAGTATTTT
clone_size: NA; v_call: TRBV9; d_call: TRBD2; j_call: TRBJ2-3; cdr3_aa: CASSQAGGRGDTQYF; cdr3_nt: TGTGCCAGCAGCCAAGCGGGGGGGAGGGGAGATACGCAGTATTTT
clone_size: NA; v_call: TRBV10-2; d_call: NA; j_call: TRBJ2-7; cdr3_aa: CASSVRGPGDQEYF; cdr3_nt: TGCGCCAGCAGTGTCAGAGGGCCGGGGGACCAGGAGTACTTC
clone_size: NA; v_call: TRBV7-2; d_call: TRBD1; j_call: TRBJ2-7; cdr3_aa: CASSLGTGRYEQYF; cdr3_nt: TGTGCCAGCAGCTTAGGGACAGGACGCTACGAGCAGTACTTC
clone_size: NA; v_call: TRBV6-6; d_call: TRBD1; j_call: TRBJ1-5; cdr3_aa: CASSGQGAFNQPQHF; cdr3_nt: TGTGCCAGCAGTGGACAGGGGGCCTTCAATCAGCCCCAGCATTTT
clone_size: NA; v_call: TRBV6-6; d_call: NA; j_call: TRBJ2-2; cdr3_aa: CASTERGYTGELFF; cdr3_nt: TGTGCCAGCACTGAACGGGGGTATACCGGGGAGCTGTTTTTT
clone_size: NA; v_call: TRBV19; d_call: TRBD1; j_call: TRBJ2-3; cdr3_aa: CASSPDRAITDTQYF; cdr3_nt: TGTGCCAGTAGTCCTGACAGGGCTATCACAGATACGCAGTATTTT
clone_size: NA; v_call: TRBV6-5; d_call: TRBD1; j_call: TRBJ1-5; cdr3_aa: CASRTQGGQPQHF; cdr3_nt: TGTGCCAGCAGAACTCAGGGGGGACAGCCCCAGCATTTT
clone_size: NA; v_call: TRBV2; d_call: NA; j_call: TRBJ1-5; cdr3_aa: CASSDPTPGQPQHF; cdr3_nt: TGTGCCAGCAGTGACCCCACCCCGGGTCAGCCCCAGCATTTT
clone_size: NA; v_call: TRBV4-3; d_call: TRBD1; j_call: TRBJ1-5; cdr3_aa: CASSPKPPGGANFGQPQHF; cdr3_nt: TGCGCCAGCAGCCCCAAACCCCCAGGGGGCGCGAACTTCGGTCAGCCCCAGCATTTT
clone_size: NA; v_call: TRBV7-2; d_call: NA; j_call: TRBJ2-3; cdr3_aa: CASSSQGALAIDTQYF; cdr3_nt: TGTGCCAGCAGCTCCCAAGGGGCCCTAGCGATAGATACGCAGTATTTT
clone_size: NA; v_call: TRBV2; d_call: TRBD2; j_call: TRBJ2-1; cdr3_aa: CASRESGTSGSFVHEQFF; cdr3_nt: TGTGCCAGCAGAGAATCCGGGACTAGCGGGAGTTTTGTCCATGAGCAGTTCTTC
clone_size: NA; v_call: TRBV18; d_call: NA; j_call: TRBJ1-3; cdr3_aa: CASSLAQGDSGNTIYF; cdr3_nt: TGTGCCAGCTCACTGGCACAGGGAGACTCTGGAAACACCATATATTTT
clone_size: NA; v_call: TRBV6-5; d_call: TRBD1; j_call: TRBJ1-1; cdr3_aa: CASSKPGQMNTEAFF; cdr3_nt: TGTGCCAGCAGCAAACCGGGACAGATGAACACTGAAGCTTTCTTT
clone_size: NA; v_call: TRBV5-1; d_call: TRBD1; j_call: TRBJ1-5; cdr3_aa: CASSLSGQDSNQPQHF; cdr3_nt: TGCGCCAGCAGCTTGTCTGGACAGGATAGCAATCAGCCCCAGCATTTT
clone_size: medium-sized; v_call: TRBV5-4; d_call: NA; j_call: TRBJ2-1; cdr3_aa: CASSFQNGQFF; cdr3_nt: TGTGCCAGCAGCTTTCAGAATGGGCAGTTCTTC
clone_size: once; v_call: TRBV7-7; d_call: NA; j_call: TRBJ1-3; cdr3_aa: CASSARGSGNTIYF; cdr3_nt: TGTGCTAGCAGCGCCAGGGGCTCTGGAAACACCATATATTTT
clone_size: NA; v_call: TRBV5-1; d_call: TRBD1; j_call: TRBJ1-6; cdr3_aa: CASSLFQGAGSPLHF; cdr3_nt: TGCGCCAGCAGCTTGTTCCAGGGGGCCGGTTCACCCCTCCACTTT
clone_size: NA; v_call: TRBV18; d_call: TRBD1; j_call: TRBJ1-2; cdr3_aa: CASSPARDRKIGYTF; cdr3_nt: TGTGCCAGCTCACCCGCGCGGGACAGGAAAATTGGCTACACCTTC
clone_size: NA; v_call: TRBV7-8; d_call: NA; j_call: TRBJ2-6; cdr3_aa: CASSLGVAGAFNVLTF; cdr3_nt: TGTGCCAGCAGCTTGGGCGTGGCAGGGGCCTTCAACGTCCTGACTTTC